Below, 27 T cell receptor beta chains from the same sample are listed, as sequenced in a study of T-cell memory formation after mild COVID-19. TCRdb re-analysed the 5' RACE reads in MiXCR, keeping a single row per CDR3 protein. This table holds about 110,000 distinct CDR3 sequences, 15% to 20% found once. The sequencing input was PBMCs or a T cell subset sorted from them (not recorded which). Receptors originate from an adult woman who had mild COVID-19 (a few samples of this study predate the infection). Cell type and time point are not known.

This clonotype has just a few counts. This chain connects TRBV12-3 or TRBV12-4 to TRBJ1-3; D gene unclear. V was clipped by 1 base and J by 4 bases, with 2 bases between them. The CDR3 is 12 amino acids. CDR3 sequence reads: CASSLVGNTIYF. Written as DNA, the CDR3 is TGTGCCAGCAGTTTAGTGGGAAACACCATATATTTT.

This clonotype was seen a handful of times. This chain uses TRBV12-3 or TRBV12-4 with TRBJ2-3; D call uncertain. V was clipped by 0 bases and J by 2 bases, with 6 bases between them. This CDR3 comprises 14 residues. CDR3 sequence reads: CASSLAHSTDTQYF. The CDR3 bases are TGTGCCAGCAGTTTAGCCCATTCCACAGATACGCAGTATTTT.

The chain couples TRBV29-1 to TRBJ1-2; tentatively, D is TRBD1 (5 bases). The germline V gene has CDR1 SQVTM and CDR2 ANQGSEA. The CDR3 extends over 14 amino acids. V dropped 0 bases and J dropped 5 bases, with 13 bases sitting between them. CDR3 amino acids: CSVEDTREGYGYTF. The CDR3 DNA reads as TGCAGCGTTGAAGATACCAGGGAGGGTTATGGCTACACCTTC.

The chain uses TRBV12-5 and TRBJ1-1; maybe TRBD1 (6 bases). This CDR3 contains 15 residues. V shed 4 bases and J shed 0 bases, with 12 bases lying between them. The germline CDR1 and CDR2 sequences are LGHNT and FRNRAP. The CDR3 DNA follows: TGTGCTAGTGGTTGGGGGCAGGGGATGAACACTGAAGCTTTCTTT. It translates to CASGWGQGMNTEAFF.

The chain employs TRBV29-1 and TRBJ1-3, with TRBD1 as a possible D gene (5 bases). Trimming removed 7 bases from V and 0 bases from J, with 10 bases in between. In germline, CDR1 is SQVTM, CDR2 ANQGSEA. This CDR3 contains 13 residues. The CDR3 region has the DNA TGCAGCGCACGACAGAGCTCTGGAAACACCATATATTTT. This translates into CSARQSSGNTIYF.

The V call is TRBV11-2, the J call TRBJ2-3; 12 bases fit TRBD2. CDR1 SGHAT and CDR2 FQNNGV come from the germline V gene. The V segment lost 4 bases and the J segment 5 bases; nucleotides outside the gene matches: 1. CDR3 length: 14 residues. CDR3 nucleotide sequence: TGTGCCAGCAGCTCGGGACTAGCGGGAGATACGCAGTATTTT. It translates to CASSSGLAGDTQYF.

CDR3 loop: CASSYPHSGNSGEQYF. The CDR3 DNA reads as TGTGCCAGCAGTTACCCGCACTCGGGGAATTCCGGCGAGCAGTACTTC. V is TRBV6-6 and J is TRBJ2-7; a weak D match, TRBD2 (5 bases). CDR1 MNHNY and CDR2 SVGAGI come from the germline V gene (reference sequence). V lost 2 bases to trimming and J lost 6 bases, with 20 bases between them. The CDR3 extends over 16 amino acids.

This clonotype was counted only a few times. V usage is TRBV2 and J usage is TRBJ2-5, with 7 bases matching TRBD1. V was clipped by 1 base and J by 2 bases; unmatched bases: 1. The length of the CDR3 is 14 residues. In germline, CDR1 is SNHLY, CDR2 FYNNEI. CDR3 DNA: TGTGCCAGCAGTGAAGGGACAGGTCAAGAGACCCAGTACTTC. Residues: CASSEGTGQETQYF.

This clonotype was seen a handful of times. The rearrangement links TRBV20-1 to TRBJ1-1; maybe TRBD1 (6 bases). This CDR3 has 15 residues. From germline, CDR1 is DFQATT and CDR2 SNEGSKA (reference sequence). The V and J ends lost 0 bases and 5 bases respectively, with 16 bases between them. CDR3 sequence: CSARDGRVRGTEAFF. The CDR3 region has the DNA TGCAGTGCTAGAGATGGAAGGGTAAGGGGGACTGAAGCTTTCTTT.

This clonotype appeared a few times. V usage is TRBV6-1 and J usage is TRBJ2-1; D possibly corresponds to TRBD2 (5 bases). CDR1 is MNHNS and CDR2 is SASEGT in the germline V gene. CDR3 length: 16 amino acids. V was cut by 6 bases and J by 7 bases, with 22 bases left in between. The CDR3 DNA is TGTGCCAGCAGACTAACGACACTAGATTGGAAAAATGAGCAGTTCTTC. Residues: CASRLTTLDWKNEQFF.

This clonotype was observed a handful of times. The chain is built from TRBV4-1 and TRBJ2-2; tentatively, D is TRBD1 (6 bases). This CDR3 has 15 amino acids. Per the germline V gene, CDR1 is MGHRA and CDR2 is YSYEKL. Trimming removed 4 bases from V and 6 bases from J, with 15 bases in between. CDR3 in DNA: TGCGCCAGCAGCCTACCTTCGACAGGACCCGGGGAGCTGTTTTTT. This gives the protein CASSLPSTGPGELFF.

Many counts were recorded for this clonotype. The CDR3: CASSFTGGSLFTDTQYF. As DNA, the CDR3 is TGTGCCAGCAGTTTCACTGGGGGCTCCCTCTTCACAGATACGCAGTATTTT. The chain recombines TRBV27 with TRBJ2-3; tentatively, D is TRBD1 (6 bases). V was trimmed by 3 bases and J by 2 bases, leaving 18 bases between them. The germline V gene encodes CDR1 MNHEY and CDR2 SMNVEV (reference sequence). The CDR3 has 17 residues.

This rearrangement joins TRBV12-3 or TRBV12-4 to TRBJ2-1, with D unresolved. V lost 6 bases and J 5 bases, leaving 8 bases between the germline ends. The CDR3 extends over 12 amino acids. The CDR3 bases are TGTGCCAGCAGCGGACCAGACAATGAGCAGTTCTTC. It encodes CASSGPDNEQFF.

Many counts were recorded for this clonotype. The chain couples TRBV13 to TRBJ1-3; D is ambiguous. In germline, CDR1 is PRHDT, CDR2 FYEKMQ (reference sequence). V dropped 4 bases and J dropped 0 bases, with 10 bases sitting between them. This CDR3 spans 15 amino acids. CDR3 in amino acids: CASSSRTYSGNTIYF. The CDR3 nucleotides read TGTGCCAGCAGCTCCCGGACGTACTCTGGAAACACCATATATTTT.

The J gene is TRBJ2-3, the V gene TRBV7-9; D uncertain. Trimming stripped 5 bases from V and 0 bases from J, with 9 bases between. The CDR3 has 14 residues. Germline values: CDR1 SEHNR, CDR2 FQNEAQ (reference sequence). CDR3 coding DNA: TGTGCCAGCAGCCGACTCGCTAGCACAGATACGCAGTATTTT. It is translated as CASSRLASTDTQYF.

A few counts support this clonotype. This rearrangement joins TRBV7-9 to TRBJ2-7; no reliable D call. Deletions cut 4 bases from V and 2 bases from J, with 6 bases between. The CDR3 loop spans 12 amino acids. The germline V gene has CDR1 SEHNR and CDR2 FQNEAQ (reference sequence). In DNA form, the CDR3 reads TGTGCCAGCAGCTCCGCAGCCTACGAGCAGTACTTC. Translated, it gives CASSSAAYEQYF.

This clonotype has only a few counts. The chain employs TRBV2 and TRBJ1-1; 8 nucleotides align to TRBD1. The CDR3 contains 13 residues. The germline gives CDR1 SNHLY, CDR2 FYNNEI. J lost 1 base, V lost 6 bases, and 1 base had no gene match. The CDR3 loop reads CASRDRENTEAFF. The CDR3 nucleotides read TGTGCCAGCAGGGACAGGGAGAACACTGAAGCTTTCTTT. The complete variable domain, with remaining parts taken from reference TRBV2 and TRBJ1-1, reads EPEVTQTPSHQVTQMGQEVILRCVPISNHLYFYWYRQILGQKVEFLVSFYNNEISEKSEIFDDQFSVERPDGSNFTLKIRSTKLEDSAMYFCASRDRENTEAFFGQGTRLTVV.

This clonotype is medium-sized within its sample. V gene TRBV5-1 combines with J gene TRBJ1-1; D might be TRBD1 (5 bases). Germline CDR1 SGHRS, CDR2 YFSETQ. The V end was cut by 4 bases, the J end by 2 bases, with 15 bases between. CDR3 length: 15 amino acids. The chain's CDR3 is CASSRLQGDNTEAFF. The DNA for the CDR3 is TGCGCCAGCAGCCGACTCCAGGGTGACAACACTGAAGCTTTCTTT.

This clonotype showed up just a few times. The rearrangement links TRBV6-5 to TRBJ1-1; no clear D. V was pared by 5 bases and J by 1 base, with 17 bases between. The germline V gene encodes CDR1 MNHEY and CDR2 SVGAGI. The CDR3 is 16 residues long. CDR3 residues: CASSKELTPRNTEAFF. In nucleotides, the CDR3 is TGTGCCAGCAGTAAAGAACTAACTCCGAGGAACACTGAAGCTTTCTTT.

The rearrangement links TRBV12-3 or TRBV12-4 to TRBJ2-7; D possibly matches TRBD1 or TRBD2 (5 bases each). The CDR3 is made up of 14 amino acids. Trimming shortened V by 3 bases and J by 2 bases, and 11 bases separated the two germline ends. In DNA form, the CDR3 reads TGTGCCAGCAGTTTCATCGGGGCCGCCTACGAGCAGTACTTC. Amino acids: CASSFIGAAYEQYF.

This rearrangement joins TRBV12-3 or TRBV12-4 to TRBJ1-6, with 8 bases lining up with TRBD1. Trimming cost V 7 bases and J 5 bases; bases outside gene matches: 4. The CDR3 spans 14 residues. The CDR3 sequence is CASTPTGDNSPLHF. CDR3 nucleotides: TGTGCCAGCACCCCGACAGGGGATAATTCACCCCTCCACTTT.

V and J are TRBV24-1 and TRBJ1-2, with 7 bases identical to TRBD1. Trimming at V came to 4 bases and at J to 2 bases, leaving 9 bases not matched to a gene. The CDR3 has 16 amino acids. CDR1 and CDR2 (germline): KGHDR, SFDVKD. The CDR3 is CATSDRRQGSNYGYTF. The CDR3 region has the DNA TGTGCCACCAGTGACCGAAGACAGGGCTCCAACTATGGCTACACCTTC.

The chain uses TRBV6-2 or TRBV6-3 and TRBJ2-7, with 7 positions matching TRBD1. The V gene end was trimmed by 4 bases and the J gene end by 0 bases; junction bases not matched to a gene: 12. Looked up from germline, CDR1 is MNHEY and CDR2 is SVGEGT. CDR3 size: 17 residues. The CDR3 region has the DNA TGTGCCAGCAGTTGGACCATCGGGACAGATGACTCCTACGAGCAGTACTTC. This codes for CASSWTIGTDDSYEQYF.

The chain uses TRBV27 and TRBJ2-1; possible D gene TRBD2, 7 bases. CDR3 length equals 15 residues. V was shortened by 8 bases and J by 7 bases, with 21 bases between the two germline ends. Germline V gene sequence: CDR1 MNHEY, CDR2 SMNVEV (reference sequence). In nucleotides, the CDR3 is TGTGCCAGCGTCGTCGGAGGGGGGGGCGAGAATGAGCAGTTCTTC. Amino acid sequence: CASVVGGGGENEQFF.

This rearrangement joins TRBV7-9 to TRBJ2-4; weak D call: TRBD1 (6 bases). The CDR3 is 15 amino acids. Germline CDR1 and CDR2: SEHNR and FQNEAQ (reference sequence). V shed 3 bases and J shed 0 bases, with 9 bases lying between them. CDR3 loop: CASSFTQGAKNIQYF. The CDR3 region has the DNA TGTGCCAGCAGCTTTACACAGGGAGCCAAAAACATTCAGTACTTC.

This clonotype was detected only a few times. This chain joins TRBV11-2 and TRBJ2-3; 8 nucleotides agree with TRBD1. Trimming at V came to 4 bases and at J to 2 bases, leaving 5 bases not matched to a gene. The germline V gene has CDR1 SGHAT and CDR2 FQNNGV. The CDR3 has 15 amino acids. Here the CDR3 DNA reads TGTGCCAGCAGCTCGGGACAGGATTACACAGATACGCAGTATTTT. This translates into CASSSGQDYTDTQYF. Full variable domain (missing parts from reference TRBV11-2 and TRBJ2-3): EAGVAQSPRYKIIEKRQSVAFWCNPISGHATLYWYQQILGQGPKLLIQFQNNGVVDDSQLPKDRFSAERLKGVDSTLKIQPAKLEDSAVYLCASSSGQDYTDTQYFGPGTRLTVL.

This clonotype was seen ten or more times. The CDR3 DNA sequence: TGCGCCAGCAGCCAGGGGACAGGGGGTCTCTACGAGCAGTACTTC. Protein: CASSQGTGGLYEQYF. This chain links TRBV4-3 with TRBJ2-7; 11 positions match TRBD1. Germline V gene data show CDR1 as LGHNA and CDR2 as YSLEER. V shed 3 bases, J shed 3 bases, and the junction held 4 bases outside the gene matches. The CDR3 sequence is 15 residues long.